These 14 T cell receptor beta chains came from one sample sequenced in a study of cytomegalovirus exposure and HLA in healthy donors. Primers: 60 Vbeta forward and 13 Jbeta reverse. The repertoire was sequenced with immunoSEQ multiplex PCR; TCRdb's copy has only in-frame clones and lacks some. The sample holds around 200,000 clones, approximately 70% seen once. Sequencing was done on a sample of PBMCs. These TCRs come from a man aged 35 to 55 in good health and CMV-seropositive.

This rearrangement joins TRBV4-1 to TRBJ2-1; 7 bases fit TRBD2. Germline V CDR1 and CDR2: MGHRA, YSYEKL. With 4 bases clipped from V and 4 bases from J, the junction kept 10 bases outside the gene matches. The length of the CDR3 is 16 residues. This CDR3 reads CASSPPPRAGYNEQFF. CDR3 in DNA: TGCGCCAGCAGCCCACCCCCCCGAGCGGGGTACAATGAGCAGTTCTTC.

This sequence joins TRBV5-1 and TRBJ2-1, with D possibly being TRBD1 (6 bases). CDR1 is SGHRS, CDR2 YFSETQ, per germline. The length of the CDR3 is 15 residues. Trimming took off 4 bases at V and 8 bases at J, with 19 bases between the two ends. CDR3 protein: CASSPSQGLIDEQFF. CDR3 nucleotides: TGCGCCAGCAGCCCGTCACAGGGTCTGATAGATGAGCAGTTCTTC.

The chain links TRBV11-2 to TRBJ1-2; D gene unclear. V was clipped by 4 bases and J by 0 bases, with 18 bases between them. This CDR3 has 17 residues. Per the germline V gene, CDR1 is SGHAT and CDR2 is FQNNGV. CDR3 DNA: TGTGCCAGCAGCTCCCTGGGGAGGGAGGGCCCTAACTATGGCTACACCTTC. Translated, it gives CASSSLGREGPNYGYTF. The full variable domain, completed using reference TRBV11-2 and TRBJ1-2, is EAGVAQSPRYKIIEKRQSVAFWCNPISGHATLYWYQQILGQGPKLLIQFQNNGVVDDSQLPKDRFSAERLKGVDSTLKIQPAKLEDSAVYLCASSSLGREGPNYGYTFGSGTRLTVV.

The V and J genes are TRBV4-1 and TRBJ1-1; D remains ambiguous. The CDR3 has 15 residues. Germline V lookup: CDR1 MGHRA, CDR2 YSYEKL. Deletions cut 1 base from V and 1 base from J, with 10 bases between. Here the CDR3 reads CASSQAFRQNTEAFF. CDR3 DNA: TGCGCCAGCAGCCAAGCCTTCAGACAGAACACTGAAGCTTTCTTT.

The CDR3 DNA sequence: TGTGCCAGCAGTTACGGACAGTCTGCAACTAATGAAAAACTGTTTTTT. Encoded protein: CASSYGQSATNEKLFF. The genes are TRBV6-6 and TRBJ1-4; perhaps TRBD1 as D (6 bases). The CDR3 is 16 amino acids. CDR1 is MNHNY, CDR2 SVGAGI, per germline (reference sequence). Trimming left V 2 bases short and J 0 bases short, with 10 bases between.

The rearrangement joins TRBV5-6 to TRBJ2-1, with 8 bases fitting TRBD1. Germline values: CDR1 SGHDT, CDR2 YYEEEE. CDR3 length: 14 residues. V lost 0 bases to trimming and J lost 9 bases; unmatched junction nucleotides: 5. CDR3 nucleotides: TGTGCCAGCAGCTTGGAGACAGGGGCGGGTGAGCAGTTCTTC. This translates into CASSLETGAGEQFF.

The table lists this clone with a count of one. The chain couples TRBV2 to TRBJ2-1, with D perhaps matching TRBD1 (5 bases). Germline CDR1 is SNHLY and CDR2 is FYNNEI. This CDR3 is built from 14 residues. The V gene lost 7 bases and the J gene lost 7 bases, with 17 bases spanning the gap. This chain's CDR3 is CASTLTEVRNEQFF. DNA for the CDR3: TGTGCCAGCACCTTGACAGAAGTTCGGAATGAGCAGTTCTTC.

This rearrangement joins TRBV7-9 to TRBJ2-2; TRBD1 agrees at 9 bases. The germline V gene has CDR1 SEHNR and CDR2 FQNEAQ (reference sequence). V shed 5 bases and J 4 bases; nucleotides not matched to a gene: 8. The CDR3 extends over 16 amino acids. The CDR3 here is CASSPAGQGSTGELFF. The CDR3 coding sequence is TGTGCCAGCAGCCCCGCGGGACAGGGTTCCACCGGGGAGCTGTTTTTT.

V is TRBV5-1 and J is TRBJ2-1, with D perhaps matching TRBD2 (7 bases). This CDR3 comprises 16 residues. The germline V gene has CDR1 SGHRS and CDR2 YFSETQ. The V end was cut by 4 bases, the J end by 2 bases, with 16 bases between. CDR3 nucleotide sequence: TGCGCCAGCAGCCGATTTTCGGGGGGCACCTACAATGAGCAGTTCTTC. Translating it yields CASSRFSGGTYNEQFF. The full variable domain, its missing parts supplied by reference TRBV5-1 and TRBJ2-1, is KAGVTQTPRYLIKTRGQQVTLSCSPISGHRSVSWYQQTPGQGLQFLFEYFSETQRNKGNFPGRFSGRQFSNSRSEMNVSTLELGDSALYLCASSRFSGGTYNEQFFGPGTRLTVL.

This chain joins TRBV19 and TRBJ2-5; 7 nucleotides line up with TRBD1. This CDR3 spans 14 amino acids. Germline V gene lookup returns CDR1 LNHDA and CDR2 SQIVND (reference sequence). Germline trimming cut 5 bases from V and 1 base from J; bases unmatched to any gene: 4. The CDR3 loop reads CASSSDRAQETQYF. In DNA form, the CDR3 reads TGTGCCAGTAGTTCCGACAGGGCCCAAGAGACCCAGTACTTC.

This chain connects TRBV13 to TRBJ2-7, with 7 bases matching TRBD1. From germline, CDR1 is PRHDT and CDR2 FYEKMQ (reference sequence). The V segment lost 5 bases and the J segment 5 bases; nucleotides outside the gene matches: 12. This CDR3 region has 15 residues. CDR3 sequence: CASSPRGQGVHEQYF. The CDR3 DNA follows: TGTGCCAGCAGCCCAAGGGGTCAGGGGGTCCACGAGCAGTACTTC.

V is TRBV9 and J is TRBJ1-3; D perhaps matches TRBD1 (6 bases). CDR3 size: 15 residues. V was pared by 3 bases and J by 2 bases, with 12 bases between. CDR1 is SGDLS, CDR2 YYNGEE, per germline. CDR3 nucleotides: TGTGCCAGCAGCGGCACAGGGAAGGCTGGAAACACCATATATTTT. Its translation: CASSGTGKAGNTIYF.

The chain employs TRBV2 and TRBJ2-4; 7 positions agree with TRBD1. Per germline, CDR1 SNHLY and CDR2 FYNNEI. Germline trimming cut 6 bases from V and 16 bases from J; bases unmatched to any gene: 9. This CDR3 has 11 amino acids. The CDR3 protein is CASRAPGQSYF. In DNA, the CDR3 is TGTGCCAGCAGAGCCCCGGGACAGAGTTACTTC.

This chain joins TRBV6-6 and TRBJ1-6; D may be TRBD1 (6 bases). The CDR3 has 15 residues. V lost 6 bases to trimming and J lost 7 bases, with 16 bases between them. Germline V CDR1 and CDR2: MNHNY, SVGAGI (reference sequence). DNA of the CDR3: TGTGCCAGCAGCGGACCCGGACAGACCAATTCACCCCTCCACTTT. Amino acid sequence: CASSGPGQTNSPLHF.